This section outlines one TCR beta chain sequence together with its context. The sample comes from a study of blood T cell repertoires in COVID-19. Across the whole study: The United States, Italy and Spain supplied acute and convalescent COVID-19 samples. T cells, B-cell-depleted T cells, or PBMCs supplied cDNA or gDNA.

In the original workflow: Cell counts per sample came from amplifying reference gene primers. TCRdb's copy holds only in-frame clones and misses some; the assay was immunoSEQ multiplex PCR. That table gives V, J and clone size, and the DNA gave D and trimming. Seen here are about 270,000 clones, approximately 86% observed once, and the top ten hold roughly 8%. Germline values: CDR1 SGHNT, CDR2 YENEEA. Trimming shortened V by 9 bases and J by 5 bases, and 16 bases separated the two germline ends. This CDR3 is built from 13 residues. The TCR originated in a man between 35 and 55 years old with active or convalescent COVID-19. Input material: peripheral blood. The V call is TRBV11-3, the J call TRBJ2-5; a possible D gene is TRBD1 (6 bases). CDR3 protein: CARNRTGSETQYF. CDR3 nucleotides: TGTGCCAGGAACCGAACAGGGTCCGAGACCCAGTACTTC.